This entry lists 10 T cell receptor beta chains sequenced from one sample in a study of long-term antiretroviral therapy in people with HIV. At survey level, the immunoSEQ assay was run in its v3.0 version. Measured with immunoSEQ multiplex PCR; TCRdb has only the in-frame clones, and not every one. The top ten hold about 10% of the sample, which has around 26,000 clones, approximately 93% seen once. The sequencing used unsorted PBMCs, collected 7.6 years after starting antiretroviral therapy. These receptors came from a middle-aged woman with HIV.

This chain connects TRBV5-1 to TRBJ1-2, with TRBD1 identical over 12 bases. The CDR3 totals 15 residues. V was pared by 3 bases and J by 8 bases, with 8 bases of the junction left unmatched. Germline CDR1 and CDR2: SGHRS and YFSETQ. CDR3 sequence: CASSSVGQGAQGYTF. CDR3 coding DNA: TGCGCCAGCAGCTCTGTGGGACAGGGGGCACAGGGCTACACCTTC.

The chain combines TRBV6-4 with TRBJ2-6, with TRBD1 matching 7 bases. Germline assignment: CDR1 MRHNA and CDR2 SNTAGT. This CDR3 comprises 19 residues. Germline trimming cut 6 bases from V and 6 bases from J; bases unmatched to any gene: 20. The CDR3, as DNA: TGTGCCAGCAGCCGAACCAGCTGGGACAGCACTCGTGTGGCCAACGTCCTGACTTTC. Its protein is CASSRTSWDSTRVANVLTF.

A single count supports this clone. This chain joins TRBV19 and TRBJ1-1, with 10 bases that match TRBD1. The trim removed 6 bases at V and 5 bases at J, leaving 6 bases unmatched. The CDR3 length is 14 residues. Germline V lookup: CDR1 LNHDA, CDR2 SQIVND (reference sequence). CDR3 region: CASSRQGARTEAFF. In nucleotides, the CDR3 is TGTGCCAGTAGCCGACAGGGGGCGCGGACTGAAGCTTTCTTT.

The CDR3 is CASSLKGGTEAFF. In DNA form, the CDR3 reads TGTGCCAGCAGCTTAAAAGGGGGCACTGAAGCTTTCTTT. The chain is built from TRBV7-9 and TRBJ1-1, with D perhaps matching TRBD1 (6 bases). The CDR3 is 13 residues long. V shed 2 bases and J shed 4 bases, with 8 bases lying between them. Germline CDR1 is SEHNR and CDR2 is FQNEAQ (reference sequence).

CDR3 protein: CAIRGTGRSETQYF. Here the CDR3 DNA reads TGTGCCATCAGGGGAACAGGGAGGTCGGAGACCCAGTACTTC. The chain joins TRBV10-3 to TRBJ2-5; D possibly matches TRBD1 or TRBD2 (6 bases each). The V end lost 6 bases, the J end lost 5 bases, and 16 bases lay between the germline ends. Germline V lookup: CDR1 ENHRY, CDR2 SYGVKD. This CDR3 comprises 14 residues.

The chain links TRBV29-1 to TRBJ1-2; 12 positions agree with TRBD1. Germline CDR1 reads SQVTM; CDR2 reads ANQGSEA. After removal of 5 bases from V and 7 bases from J, the junction contained 8 bases not matched to a gene. This CDR3 has 14 amino acids. The CDR3 region is CSVLGTGGRPGYTF. The CDR3 coding sequence is TGCAGCGTTTTAGGGACAGGGGGCCGACCTGGCTACACCTTC.

The rearrangement links TRBV28 to TRBJ1-6; TRBD1 matches 8 bases. There are 14 residues in the CDR3. Germline CDR1 is MDHEN and CDR2 is SYDVKM. The trim removed 5 bases at V and 11 bases at J, leaving 8 bases unmatched. CDR3 nucleotide sequence: TGTGCCAGCAGTCTGGGACAGGTACTAGCACCCCTCCACTTT. It encodes CASSLGQVLAPLHF.

CDR3 DNA sequence: TGTGCCAGCAGCTTAGAAGGACCCTCCGAGCAGTACTTC. This encodes CASSLEGPSEQYF. This chain joins TRBV11-3 and TRBJ2-7; unclear D gene. The CDR3 sequence is 13 residues long. V was trimmed by 0 bases and J by 6 bases, leaving 9 bases between them. Germline-derived CDR1 and CDR2 are SGHNT and YENEEA.

This rearrangement joins TRBV11-2 to TRBJ1-5; D is possibly TRBD1 (6 bases). The CDR3 spans 15 residues. The V end was cut by 2 bases, the J end by 6 bases, with 14 bases between. The germline CDR1 and CDR2 sequences are SGHAT and FQNNGV. As DNA, the CDR3 is TGTGCCAGCAGCTTACAAGGGGGTCCTTCTCAGCCCCAGCATTTT. It translates to CASSLQGGPSQPQHF.

In its sample, this clone was seen once. V is TRBV18 and J is TRBJ2-2; TRBD1 might be the D (6 bases). The CDR3 covers 14 residues. CDR1 is KGHSH, CDR2 LQKENI, per germline. V was shortened by 4 bases and J by 4 bases, with 10 bases between the two germline ends. CDR3 in DNA: TGTGCCAGCTCACGGACAGTGGGCACCGGGGAGCTGTTTTTT. Its protein product is CASSRTVGTGELFF.